This T cell receptor beta chain stems from a study of T cells in Graves' hyperthyroidism and ophthalmopathy. TCR beta CDR3 region amplification was performed from RNA transcripts. A set of HTBI primers served as the primers for a first-round RT-PCR of the TCR CDR3. TCRdb reprocessed the multiplex PCR reads via MiXCR and lists one record per CDR3 protein. The repertoire consists of approximately 530,000 distinct CDR3 sequences, with about a sixth occurring once and the leading ten covering 15% to 20%. The authors deemed Graves' hyperthyroidism stable absent ophthalmopathy progression within 18 months. Uncontrolled infection, other autoimmune disease, pregnancy or lactation excluded patients. This clonotype was seen repeatedly, ten times or more. Trimming removed 6 bases from V and 7 bases from J; junction bases left unmatched: 11. This CDR3 spans 16 amino acids.

The TCR sequence derives from a woman aged 18-29 years with Graves' hyperthyroidism. This sequence joins TRBV12-3 or TRBV12-4 and TRBJ1-4, with TRBD1 identical over 10 bases. Sequencing was done on a sample of blood. This CDR3 is CASSSRGTGVGEKLFF. DNA for the CDR3: TGTGCCAGCAGCTCCCGTGGGACAGGGGTCGGTGAAAAACTGTTTTTT.